This TCR beta chain was identified during a study of blood T cell repertoires in COVID-19. Study in general: Specimens from acute and convalescent COVID-19 originated in the United States, Italy and Spain. From T cells, B-cell-depleted T cells, or PBMCs came the material, which was cDNA or gDNA.

Under the authors' procedure: The assay estimated nucleated cells by amplifying reference gene primers. Some clones are missing from TCRdb's copy, which holds only in-frame ones; the method was immunoSEQ multiplex PCR. Clone size and the V and J calls come from that table; the DNA yielded D and trimming. The profile shows roughly 50,000 clones, roughly 80% of them singletons. Germline lookup yields CDR1 SGHRS and CDR2 YFSETQ. Unmatched junction bases numbered 6, after V lost 4 bases and J lost 4 bases. There are 14 residues in the CDR3. There are a few counts of this clone. The sample was peripheral blood. This receptor was taken from a man in his forties or fifties with acute or convalescent COVID-19. V gene TRBV5-1 combines with J gene TRBJ1-2, with 8 bases matching TRBD1. CDR3 DNA: TGCGCCAGCAGCCCCGGACAGGGAACCTATGGCTACACCTTC. It is translated as CASSPGQGTYGYTF. Full variable domain (remainder filled in from reference TRBV5-1 and TRBJ1-2): KAGVTQTPRYLIKTRGQQVTLSCSPISGHRSVSWYQQTPGQGLQFLFEYFSETQRNKGNFPGRFSGRQFSNSRSEMNVSTLELGDSALYLCASSPGQGTYGYTFGSGTRLTVV.